One sample yielded the 7 T cell receptor beta chains listed below, sequenced in a study of patients and donors after allogeneic stem cell transplantation. TCRdb re-called the RT-PCR reads through MiXCR, storing one row per CDR3 protein. The sample holds about 960,000 distinct CDR3 sequences, 18% seen once. The specimen sequenced was blood, either unsorted or a sorted T cell fraction (not recorded which). The receptors were gathered from a human donor who was either an allogeneic HSCT recipient or a stem cell or donor lymphocyte infusion donor (not recorded which). It is not recorded whose cells these are; they may come from a transplant donor.

The J gene is TRBJ1-2, the V gene TRBV5-4; TRBD1 is a possible D gene (5 bases). Trimming removed 7 bases at V and 4 bases at J, with 17 bases between. The germline CDR1 and CDR2 sequences are SGHNT and YYREEE (reference sequence). The CDR3 loop spans 14 amino acids. CDR3 DNA: TGTGCCAGCGGCCGAACCAGGGAAGTCTATGGCTACACCTTC. Amino acid sequence: CASGRTREVYGYTF.

The chain uses TRBV4-2 and TRBJ2-7; TRBD1 matches at 10 bases. The CDR3 has 16 amino acids. Trimming cost V 1 base and J 3 bases; bases outside gene matches: 6. CDR1 LGHNA and CDR2 YNFKEQ come from the germline V gene. The CDR3 loop reads CASSQADRGPFYEQYF. CDR3 DNA: TGTGCCAGCAGCCAAGCTGACAGGGGGCCCTTCTACGAGCAGTACTTC.

This clonotype was recorded a few times. This chain uses TRBV9 with TRBJ2-5; D unresolved. Germline V gene lookup returns CDR1 SGDLS and CDR2 YYNGEE. The V end lost 1 base, the J end lost 1 base, and 17 bases lay between the germline ends. The CDR3 loop spans 17 amino acids. The CDR3 sequence is CASSVKAGGAFQETQYF. For the CDR3, the DNA is TGTGCCAGCAGCGTAAAGGCTGGCGGAGCCTTCCAAGAGACCCAGTACTTC.

The chain couples TRBV5-5 to TRBJ2-2; possibly TRBD1 for D (6 bases). Trimming removed 0 bases from V and 6 bases from J, with 12 bases in between. The CDR3 is 15 residues long. The V gene's germline CDR1 is SGHKS and CDR2 YYEKEE (reference sequence). The CDR3: CASSLASGGPGELFF. CDR3 DNA sequence: TGTGCCAGCAGCTTGGCCAGTGGGGGCCCCGGGGAGCTGTTTTTT.

V usage is TRBV19 and J usage is TRBJ1-5, with D possibly TRBD1 on 6 matching bases. V lost 5 bases to trimming and J lost 7 bases, with 15 bases between them. Germline assignment: CDR1 LNHDA and CDR2 SQIVND (reference sequence). The CDR3 totals 14 residues. CDR3 sequence (DNA): TGTGCCAGTAGTTGGGGCCCAGGGGAACAGCCCCAGCATTTT. This sequence encodes CASSWGPGEQPQHF.

This clonotype appeared many times. V and J are TRBV28 and TRBJ2-3; the D is unclear. Per the germline V gene, CDR1 is MDHEN and CDR2 is SYDVKM. Between the trimmed V and J ends, which lost 2 bases and 0 bases, there was a span of 6 bases. There are 14 residues in the CDR3. CDR3 nucleotides: TGTGCCAGCAGTTTACTATCTAGCACAGATACGCAGTATTTT. Protein: CASSLLSSTDTQYF.

There are a few counts of this clonotype. The chain links TRBV2 to TRBJ1-2, with a tentative D call TRBD1 (5 bases). Germline CDR1 is SNHLY and CDR2 is FYNNEI. The CDR3 contains 15 residues. The V end lost 1 base, the J end lost 2 bases, and 11 bases lay between the germline ends. DNA of the CDR3: TGTGCCAGCAGTGAAGTTTCGAGGACAAACTATGGCTACACCTTC. Protein product: CASSEVSRTNYGYTF. Based on the CDR3 plus reference TRBV2 and TRBJ1-2, the full variable domain is EPEVTQTPSHQVTQMGQEVILRCVPISNHLYFYWYRQILGQKVEFLVSFYNNEISEKSEIFDDQFSVERPDGSNFTLKIRSTKLEDSAMYFCASSEVSRTNYGYTFGSGTRLTVV.